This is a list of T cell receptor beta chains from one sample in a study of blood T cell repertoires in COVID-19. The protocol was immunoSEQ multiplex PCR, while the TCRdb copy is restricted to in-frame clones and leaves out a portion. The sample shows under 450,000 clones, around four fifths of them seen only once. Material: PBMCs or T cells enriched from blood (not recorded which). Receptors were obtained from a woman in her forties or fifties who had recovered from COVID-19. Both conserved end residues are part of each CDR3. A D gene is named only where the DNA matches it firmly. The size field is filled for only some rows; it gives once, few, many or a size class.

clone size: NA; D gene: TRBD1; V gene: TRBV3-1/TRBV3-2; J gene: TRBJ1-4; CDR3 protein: CASSQEGSSGGRRREKLFF; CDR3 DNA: TGTGCCAGCAGCCAGGAGGGATCCTCAGGGGGCAGGCGTAGGGAAAAACTGTTTTTT
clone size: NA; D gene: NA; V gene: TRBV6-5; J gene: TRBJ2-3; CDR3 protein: CASKPQSRDTQYF; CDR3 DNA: TGTGCCAGCAAACCTCAGAGCAGGGATACGCAGTATTTT
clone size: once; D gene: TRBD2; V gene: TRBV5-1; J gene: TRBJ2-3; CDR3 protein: CASSTGTSGTDTQYF; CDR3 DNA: TGCGCCAGCAGCACGGGGACTAGCGGCACAGATACGCAGTATTTT
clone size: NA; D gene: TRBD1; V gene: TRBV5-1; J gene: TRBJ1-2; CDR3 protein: CASSSDRAYGYTF; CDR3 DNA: TGCGCCAGCAGCTCGGACAGGGCCTATGGCTACACCTTC
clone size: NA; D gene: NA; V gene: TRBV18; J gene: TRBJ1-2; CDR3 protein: CASSREAGNGYTF; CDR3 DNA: TGTGCCAGCTCACGTGAGGCAGGGAATGGCTACACCTTC
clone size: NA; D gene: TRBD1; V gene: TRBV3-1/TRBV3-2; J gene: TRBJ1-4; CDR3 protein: CASSLLGQSYEKLFF; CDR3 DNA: TGTGCCAGCAGCCTTTTGGGACAGAGCTACGAAAAACTGTTTTTT
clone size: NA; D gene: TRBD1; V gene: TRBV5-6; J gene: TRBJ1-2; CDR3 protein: CASSRPTGGLEEGYTF; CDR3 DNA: TGTGCCAGCAGTCGACCGACAGGGGGGCTAGAAGAGGGCTACACCTTC
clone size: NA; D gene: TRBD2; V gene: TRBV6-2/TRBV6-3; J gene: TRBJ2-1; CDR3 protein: CASSRAGSYNEQFF; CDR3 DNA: TGTGCCAGCAGCCGAGCGGGGTCCTACAATGAGCAGTTCTTC
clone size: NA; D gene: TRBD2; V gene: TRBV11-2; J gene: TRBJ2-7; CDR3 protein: CASSLFSSGPSYEQYF; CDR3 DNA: TGTGCCAGCAGCTTATTTTCTAGCGGGCCCTCCTACGAGCAGTACTTC
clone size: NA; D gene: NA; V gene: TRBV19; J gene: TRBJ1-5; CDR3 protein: CASSEATGFWQPQHF; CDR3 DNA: TGTGCCAGTAGTGAGGCAACAGGGTTTTGGCAGCCCCAGCATTTT
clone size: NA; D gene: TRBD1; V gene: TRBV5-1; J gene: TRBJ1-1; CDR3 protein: CASSPAVAGGTEAFF; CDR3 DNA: TGCGCCAGCAGCCCGGCGGTAGCAGGGGGGACTGAAGCTTTCTTT
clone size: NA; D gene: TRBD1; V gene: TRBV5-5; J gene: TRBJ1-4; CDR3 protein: CASSHIPGGDEKLFF; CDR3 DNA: TGTGCCAGCAGCCATATCCCAGGGGGCGATGAAAAACTGTTTTTT
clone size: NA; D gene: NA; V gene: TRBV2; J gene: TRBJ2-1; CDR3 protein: CASMEGPGYNEQFF; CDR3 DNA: TGTGCCAGCATGGAGGGGCCCGGGTACAATGAGCAGTTCTTC
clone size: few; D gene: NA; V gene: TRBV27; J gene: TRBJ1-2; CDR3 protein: CASRNSGGTNYGYTF; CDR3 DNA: TGTGCCAGCAGAAATTCCGGGGGTACTAACTATGGCTACACCTTC
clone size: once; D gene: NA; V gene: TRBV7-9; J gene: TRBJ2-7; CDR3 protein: CASSSVGAPSYEQYF; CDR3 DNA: TGTGCCAGCAGCTCAGTAGGAGCTCCTTCCTACGAGCAGTACTTC
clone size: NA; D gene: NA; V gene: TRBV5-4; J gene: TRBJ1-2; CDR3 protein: CASTSGGGAEGYTF; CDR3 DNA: TGTGCCAGCACCTCCGGCGGGGGGGCGGAAGGCTACACCTTC
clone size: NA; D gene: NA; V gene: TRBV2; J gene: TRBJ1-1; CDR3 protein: CANQQGVNTEAFF; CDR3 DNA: TGTGCCAACCAACAGGGCGTCAACACTGAAGCTTTCTTT
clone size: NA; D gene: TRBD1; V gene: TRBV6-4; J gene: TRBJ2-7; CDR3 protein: CASSHRGTARYSYEQYF; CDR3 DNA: TGTGCCAGCAGTCATCGAGGGACAGCGAGATACTCCTACGAGCAGTACTTC
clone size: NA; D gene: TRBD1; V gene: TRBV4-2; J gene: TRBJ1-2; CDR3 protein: CASSQDLGQGGYGYTF; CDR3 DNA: TGTGCCAGCAGCCAAGATTTGGGACAGGGGGGATACGGCTACACCTTC
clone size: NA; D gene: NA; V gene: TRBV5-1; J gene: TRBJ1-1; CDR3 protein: CASSLSGAFNANTEAFF; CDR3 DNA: TGCGCCAGCAGCTTATCGGGAGCTTTCAACGCGAACACTGAAGCTTTCTTT
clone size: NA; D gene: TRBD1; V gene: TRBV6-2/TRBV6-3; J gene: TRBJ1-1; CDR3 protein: CASTPQGARTEAFF; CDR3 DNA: TGTGCCAGCACCCCCCAGGGGGCCAGGACTGAAGCTTTCTTT
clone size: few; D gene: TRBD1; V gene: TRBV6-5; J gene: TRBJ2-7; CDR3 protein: CASSQQGYEQYF; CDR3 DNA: TGTGCCAGCAGCCAACAGGGGTACGAGCAGTACTTC
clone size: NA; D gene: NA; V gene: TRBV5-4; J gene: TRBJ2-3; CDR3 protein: CASSLGGTSTDTQYF; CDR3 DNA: TGTGCCAGCAGCTTGGGCGGGACTAGCACAGATACGCAGTATTTT
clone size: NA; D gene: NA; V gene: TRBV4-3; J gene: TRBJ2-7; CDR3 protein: CASSRDLALGEQYF; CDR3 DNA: TGCGCCAGCAGCAGAGACCTGGCACTAGGAGAGCAGTACTTC
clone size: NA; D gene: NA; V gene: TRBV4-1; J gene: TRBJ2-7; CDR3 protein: CASSQESSTSGDEQYF; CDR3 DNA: TGCGCCAGCAGCCAAGAGTCGTCGACCTCGGGAGACGAGCAGTACTTC
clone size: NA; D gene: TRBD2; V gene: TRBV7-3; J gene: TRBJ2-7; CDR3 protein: CASSQSGGAYEQYF; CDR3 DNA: TGTGCCAGCAGCCAGAGCGGGGGTGCCTACGAGCAGTACTTC
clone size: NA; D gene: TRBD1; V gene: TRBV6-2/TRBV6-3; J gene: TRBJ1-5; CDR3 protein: CASSLDRGGNQPQHF; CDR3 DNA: TGTGCCAGCAGCCTCGACAGGGGGGGCAATCAGCCCCAGCATTTT
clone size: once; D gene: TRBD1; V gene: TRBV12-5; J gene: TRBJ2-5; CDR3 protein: CASAIGTGETQYF; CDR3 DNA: TGTGCTAGTGCCATCGGGACAGGGGAGACCCAGTACTTC
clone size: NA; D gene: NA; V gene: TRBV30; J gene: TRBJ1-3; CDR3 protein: CAWYRGSGNTIYF; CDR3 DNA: TGTGCCTGGTATAGAGGCTCTGGAAACACCATATATTTT
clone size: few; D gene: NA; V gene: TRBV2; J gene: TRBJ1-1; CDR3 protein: CASRVDMNTEAFF; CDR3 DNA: TGTGCCAGCAGGGTAGATATGAACACTGAAGCTTTCTTT
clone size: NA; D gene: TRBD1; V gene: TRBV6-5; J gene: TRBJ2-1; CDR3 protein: CASSQDRGLSNEQFF; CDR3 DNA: TGTGCCAGCAGTCAGGACAGGGGGCTCTCGAATGAGCAGTTCTTC
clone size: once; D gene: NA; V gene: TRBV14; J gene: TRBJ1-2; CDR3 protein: CASSNAPSYGYTF; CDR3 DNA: TGTGCCAGCTCCAACGCTCCTAGCTATGGCTACACCTTC
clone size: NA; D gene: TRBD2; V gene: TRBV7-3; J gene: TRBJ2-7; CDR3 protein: CASSLDREGEQYF; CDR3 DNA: TGTGCCAGCAGCCTAGATCGGGAGGGCGAGCAGTACTTC
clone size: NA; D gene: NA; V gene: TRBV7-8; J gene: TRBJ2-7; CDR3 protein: CASSLAHSSYEQYF; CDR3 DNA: TGTGCCAGCAGCTTAGCCCACAGCAGTTACGAGCAGTACTTC
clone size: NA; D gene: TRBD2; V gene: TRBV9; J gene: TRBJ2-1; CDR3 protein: CASSGSSGGYNEQFF; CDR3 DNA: TGTGCCAGCAGCGGCTCTAGCGGGGGATACAATGAGCAGTTCTTC
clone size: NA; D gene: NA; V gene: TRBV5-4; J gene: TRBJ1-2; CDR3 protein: CASSSGQVRGFGAYGYTF; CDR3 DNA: TGTGCCAGCAGCTCGGGGCAGGTCCGGGGGTTCGGTGCCTATGGCTACACCTTC
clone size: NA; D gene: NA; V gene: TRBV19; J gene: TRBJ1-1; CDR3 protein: CASSTRGGLGHAEAFF; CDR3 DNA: TGTGCCAGTAGTACCCGAGGCGGACTGGGCCACGCTGAAGCTTTCTTT
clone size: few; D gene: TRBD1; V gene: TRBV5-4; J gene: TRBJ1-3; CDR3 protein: CASSSGTGATSGNTIYF; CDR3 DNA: TGTGCCAGCAGCTCGGGGACAGGGGCAACCTCTGGAAACACCATATATTTT
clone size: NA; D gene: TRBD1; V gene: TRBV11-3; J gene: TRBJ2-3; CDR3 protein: CASSSWTGAKGDTQYF; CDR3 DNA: TGTGCCAGCAGCTCCTGGACAGGGGCTAAGGGGGATACGCAGTATTTT
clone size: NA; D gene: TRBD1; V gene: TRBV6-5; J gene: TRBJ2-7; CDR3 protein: CASSYPGQGAYEQYF; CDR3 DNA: TGTGCCAGCAGTTATCCGGGACAGGGGGCCTACGAGCAGTACTTC
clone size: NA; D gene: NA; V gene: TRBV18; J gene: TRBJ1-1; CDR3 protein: CASSSAGYPEAFF; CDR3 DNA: TGTGCCAGCTCGTCAGCAGGGTACCCTGAAGCTTTCTTT
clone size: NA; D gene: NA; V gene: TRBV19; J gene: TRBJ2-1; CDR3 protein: CASSTIWSSYNEQFF; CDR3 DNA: TGTGCCAGTAGTACCATTTGGAGCTCCTACAATGAGCAGTTCTTC
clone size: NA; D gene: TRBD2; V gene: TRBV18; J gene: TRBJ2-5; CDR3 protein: CASSPLLSSGGSQETQYF; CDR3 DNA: TGTGCCAGCTCACCCTTACTTTCTAGCGGGGGATCTCAAGAGACCCAGTACTTC
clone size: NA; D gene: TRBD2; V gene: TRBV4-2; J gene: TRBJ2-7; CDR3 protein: CASSQDGTSDLQYF; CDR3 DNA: TGTGCCAGCAGCCAAGATGGGACTAGCGACTTGCAGTACTTC
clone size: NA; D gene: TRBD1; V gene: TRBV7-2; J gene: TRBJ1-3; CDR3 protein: CASSLRQGASSGNTIYF; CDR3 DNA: TGTGCCAGCAGCTTACGACAGGGGGCCAGCTCTGGAAACACCATATATTTT
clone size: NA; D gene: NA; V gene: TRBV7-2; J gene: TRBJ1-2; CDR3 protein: CASSLGESDGYTF; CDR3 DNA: TGTGCCAGCAGCTTAGGAGAGTCGGATGGCTACACCTTC
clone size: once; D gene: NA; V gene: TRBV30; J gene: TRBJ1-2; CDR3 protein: CAWQGTTNYGYTF; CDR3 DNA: TGTGCCTGGCAGGGGACAACTAACTATGGCTACACCTTC
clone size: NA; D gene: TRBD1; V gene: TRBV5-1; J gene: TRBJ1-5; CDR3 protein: CASSILPRDRGYSNQPQHF; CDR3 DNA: TGCGCCAGCAGCATTCTTCCCCGGGACAGGGGTTATAGCAATCAGCCCCAGCATTTT
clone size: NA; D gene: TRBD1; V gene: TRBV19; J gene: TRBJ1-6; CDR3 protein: CASSIGQGDNSPLHF; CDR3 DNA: TGTGCCAGTAGTATCGGACAGGGAGATAATTCACCCCTCCACTTT
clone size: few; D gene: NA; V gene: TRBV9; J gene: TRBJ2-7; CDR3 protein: CASSVSDTREQYF; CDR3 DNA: TGTGCCAGCAGCGTATCTGACACCAGAGAGCAGTACTTC
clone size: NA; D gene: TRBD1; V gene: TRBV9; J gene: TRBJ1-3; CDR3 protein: CASSVGQFSGNTIYF; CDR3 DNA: TGTGCCAGCAGCGTGGGACAGTTCTCTGGAAACACCATATATTTT
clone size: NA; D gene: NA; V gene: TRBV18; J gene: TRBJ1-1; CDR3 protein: CASSRSGGAMDTEAFF; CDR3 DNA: TGTGCCAGCTCACGCTCGGGCGGGGCCATGGACACTGAAGCTTTCTTT
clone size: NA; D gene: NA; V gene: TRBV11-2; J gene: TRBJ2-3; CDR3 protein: CASSLVGGGTDTQYF; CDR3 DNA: TGTGCCAGCAGCTTAGTGGGCGGGGGCACAGATACGCAGTATTTT
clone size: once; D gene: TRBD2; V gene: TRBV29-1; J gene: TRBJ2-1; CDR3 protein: CSVAGLAVYEQFF; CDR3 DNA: TGCAGCGTCGCGGGACTAGCCGTCTATGAGCAGTTCTTC